The present entry profiles one TCR beta chain with its context. What it binds is unknown. These data are taken from a study of cytomegalovirus exposure and HLA in healthy donors. Background on the study: An earlier analysis identified approximately 110 million unique TCR beta sequences in about 180 million T cells. Findings and limits, study-wide: Later on, an analysis found that several of the most significant clusters appeared to be linked to common viral pathogens, which included parvovirus B19. Reports state that TCR beta sequences accurately predicted most subjects' HLA-A and HLA-B alleles. Exclusion as indistinguishable affected some V segments, including TRBV6-2 and TRBV6-3.

PCR was performed using 60 Vbeta and 13 Jbeta primers. Method: immunoSEQ multiplex PCR; TCRdb's copy keeps in-frame clones and lacks some. The sample includes 180,000 or so clones, roughly 80% seen only once; the top ten take about 7.7%. This CDR3 spans 14 amino acids. In germline, CDR1 is MNHEY, CDR2 SVGAGI. This TCR was recovered from a woman between 40 and 50 years old in good health and CMV-seropositive. V is TRBV6-5 and J is TRBJ2-5; TRBD1 aligns across 9 bases. The DNA matches TRBJ2-7 better at its end, which makes the J call doubtful. Sequenced: PBMCs. CDR3 nucleotide sequence: TGTGCCAGCAGATCCGGGACAGGGAGCTACGAGCAGTACTTC. It translates to CASRSGTGSYEQYF.